The 18 T cell receptor beta chains reported below all come from one sample, sequenced in a study of T cell changes during pregnancy in multiple sclerosis. Produced via immunoSEQ multiplex PCR; TCRdb's table is partial and in-frame only. The table includes 100,000 or so clones, 90% to 95% detected once. Sequencing was performed on peripheral blood, taken in the first trimester of pregnancy. All receptors come from a female donor with multiple sclerosis, enrolled in a pregnancy study.

The V gene is TRBV2, the J gene TRBJ1-6, with D possibly matching TRBD1 (5 bases). The CDR3 has 18 residues. The germline V gene encodes CDR1 SNHLY and CDR2 FYNNEI. V was cut by 0 bases and J by 10 bases, with 22 bases left in between. The CDR3 DNA reads as TGTGCCAGCAGTGAAGCGGGAGGGGAAACCTTGATTAACTCACCCCTCCACTTT. Residues: CASSEAGGETLINSPLHF.

This chain links TRBV28 with TRBJ2-6, with 9 positions matching TRBD1. The germline V gene encodes CDR1 MDHEN and CDR2 SYDVKM. V lost 5 bases and J lost 3; bases outside the gene matches: 5. The CDR3 spans 16 residues. Here the CDR3 DNA reads TGTGCCAGCAGTCCTACAGGGGGCGGTGGGGCCAACGTCCTGACTTTC. Encoded protein: CASSPTGGGGANVLTF.

This sequence joins TRBV7-3 and TRBJ2-5; no definite D call. Trimming stripped 2 bases from V and 5 bases from J, with 18 bases between. In germline, CDR1 is SGHTA, CDR2 FQGTGA. The CDR3 length is 16 residues. CDR3 DNA sequence: TGTGCCAGCAGCTTAGGAGCTGGATCCACAATGGAGACCCAGTACTTC. Its translation: CASSLGAGSTMETQYF. The full variable domain, rest sourced from reference TRBV7-3 and TRBJ2-5, is GAGVSQTPSNKVTEKGKYVELRCDPISGHTALYWYRQSLGQGPEFLIYFQGTGAADDSGLPNDRFFAVRPEGSVSTLKIQRTERGDSAVYLCASSLGAGSTMETQYFGPGTRLLVL.

The V call is TRBV2, the J call TRBJ2-5; 10 bases align to TRBD1. V was pared by 5 bases and J by 4 bases, with 7 bases of the junction left unmatched. CDR3 length: 15 amino acids. The germline V gene encodes CDR1 SNHLY and CDR2 FYNNEI. In DNA, the CDR3 is TGTGCCAGCAGTCCCCGGACAGGGGGAGGAGAGACCCAGTACTTC. Protein product: CASSPRTGGGETQYF.

The sample holds one count of this clone. The genes are TRBV27 and TRBJ2-7, with D unresolved. The germline V gene has CDR1 MNHEY and CDR2 SMNVEV (reference sequence). There are 13 residues in the CDR3. V was pared by 2 bases and J by 0 bases, with 5 bases between. The CDR3 region is CASSLTYSYEQYF. In nucleotides, the CDR3 is TGTGCCAGCAGTTTAACCTACTCCTACGAGCAGTACTTC.

The genes are TRBV9 and TRBJ2-1; maybe TRBD2 (5 bases). V was shortened by 4 bases and J by 1 base, with 12 bases between the two germline ends. Germline assignment: CDR1 SGDLS and CDR2 YYNGEE. CDR3 size: 15 residues. The CDR3 DNA reads as TGTGCCAGCAGCCCCAACGGGGAATCCTACAATGAGCAGTTCTTC. This translates into CASSPNGESYNEQFF.

CDR3 in amino acids: CASSAPGTGITEAFF. CDR3 DNA: TGTGCCAGCAGCGCCCCGGGGACAGGAATCACTGAAGCTTTCTTT. The chain has TRBV9 and TRBJ1-1; 8 nucleotides align to TRBD1. This CDR3 contains 15 residues. From germline, CDR1 is SGDLS and CDR2 YYNGEE. Unmatched junction bases numbered 8, after V lost 3 bases and J lost 4 bases.

This clone was picked up a small number of times. The chain couples TRBV4-1 to TRBJ2-3; 8 bases are a match to TRBD2. This CDR3 is 16 amino acids long. Germline V gene sequence: CDR1 MGHRA, CDR2 YSYEKL. Germline trimming cut 4 bases from V and 0 bases from J; bases unmatched to any gene: 6. Here the CDR3 reads CASSPTERGSTDTQYF. The CDR3, as DNA: TGCGCCAGCAGCCCCACAGAGCGGGGGAGCACAGATACGCAGTATTTT.

This chain links TRBV5-4 with TRBJ1-5; 11 bases line up with TRBD1. The CDR3 is 15 amino acids. Looked up from germline, CDR1 is SGHNT and CDR2 is YYREEE (reference sequence). With 1 base clipped from V and 7 bases from J, the junction kept 4 bases outside the gene matches. In DNA form, the CDR3 reads TGTGCCAGCAGCTTGTCGGGACAGGGGGACCAGCCCCAGCATTTT. It codes for CASSLSGQGDQPQHF.

This chain joins TRBV7-9 and TRBJ2-5, with TRBD2 identical over 11 bases. V dropped 4 bases and J dropped 5; count of bases not matched to a gene: 12. Germline V CDR1 and CDR2: SEHNR, FQNEAQ (reference sequence). The CDR3 covers 17 residues. This chain's CDR3 is CASSSFVSGGAGETQYF. The CDR3 bases are TGTGCCAGCAGCTCGTTCGTTAGCGGGGGGGCTGGGGAGACCCAGTACTTC.

The chain joins TRBV6-4 to TRBJ2-3; TRBD2 matches 9 bases. Germline lookup yields CDR1 MRHNA and CDR2 SNTAGT. This CDR3 contains 15 residues. Unmatched junction bases numbered 1, after V lost 2 bases and J lost 1 base. The CDR3 loop reads CASSDRTSGTDTQYF. In nucleotides, the CDR3 is TGTGCCAGCAGTGACCGGACTAGCGGCACAGATACGCAGTATTTT.

The chain links TRBV4-1 to TRBJ2-7; tentative D call: TRBD2 (6 bases). The germline CDR1 and CDR2 sequences are MGHRA and YSYEKL. The V gene lost 5 bases and the J gene lost 4 bases, with 12 bases spanning the gap. The CDR3 runs 13 residues. The CDR3 spells CASSSHGGYEQYF. The CDR3 nucleotides are TGCGCCAGCAGCTCCCACGGAGGGTACGAGCAGTACTTC.

J is TRBJ1-2 and V is TRBV6-5; possibly TRBD1 for D (5 bases). V was cut by 8 bases and J by 4 bases, with 17 bases left in between. The CDR3 is made up of 14 amino acids. Germline V gene lookup returns CDR1 MNHEY and CDR2 SVGAGI. CDR3 DNA sequence: TGTGCCAGCGGACGGGGGGGGGTGGGCTATGGCTACACCTTC. Its translation is CASGRGGVGYGYTF.

The chain couples TRBV5-1 to TRBJ2-7; 7 bases agree with TRBD1. Germline assignment: CDR1 SGHRS and CDR2 YFSETQ. Trimming cost V 4 bases and J 6 bases; bases outside gene matches: 7. The CDR3 is 13 residues long. CDR3 residues: CASSEGATGEQYF. In DNA form, the CDR3 reads TGCGCCAGCAGCGAGGGGGCTACAGGCGAGCAGTACTTC.

The gene calls are TRBV11-3 and TRBJ2-3; TRBD2 matches at 9 bases. Trimming cost V 4 bases and J 6 bases; bases outside gene matches: 17. The germline gives CDR1 SGHNT, CDR2 YENEEA. The CDR3 covers 18 residues. CDR3 sequence reads: CASSSGGIFSGGADTQYF. The CDR3 bases are TGTGCCAGCAGCTCTGGTGGTATCTTTAGCGGGGGAGCGGATACGCAGTATTTT.

This chain joins TRBV5-6 and TRBJ2-1; the D gene is possibly TRBD2 (6 bases). This CDR3 is 16 amino acids long. Trimming took 2 bases from V and 7 from J, leaving 19 bases between them. CDR1 is SGHDT and CDR2 is YYEEEE in the germline V gene. The CDR3 loop is CASSLRGGFSVNEQFF. The CDR3 bases are TGTGCCAGCAGCTTACGGGGAGGTTTTAGTGTGAATGAGCAGTTCTTC.

The V call is TRBV27, the J call TRBJ2-1, with TRBD2 identical over 16 bases. The germline CDR1 and CDR2 sequences are MNHEY and SMNVEV (reference sequence). The CDR3 sequence is 15 residues long. The trim removed 8 bases at V and 12 bases at J, leaving 10 bases unmatched. CDR3 in DNA: TGTGCCAGCGGGGGGACTAGCGGGGGGGCCCGGTCGCAGTTCTTC. Protein product: CASGGTSGGARSQFF.

J is TRBJ2-5 and V is TRBV10-2, with D possibly being TRBD1 (6 bases). The V end lost 8 bases, the J end lost 3 bases, and 7 bases lay between the germline ends. The CDR3 is 11 residues long. Germline V gene sequence: CDR1 WSHSY, CDR2 SAAADI. The CDR3 loop reads CASWTEETQYF. CDR3 nucleotide sequence: TGCGCCAGCTGGACAGAAGAGACCCAGTACTTC.